The sequence of this T cell receptor beta chain was determined in a study of cytomegalovirus exposure and HLA in healthy donors. Trimming took 2 bases from V and 3 from J; bases not matched to a gene: 1. The germline V gene has CDR1 MDHEN and CDR2 SYDVKM. The CDR3 length is 13 residues. The method was immunoSEQ multiplex PCR; TCRdb's version includes in-frame clones alone and lacks a portion of them. This sample has 75,000 to 95,000 clones, with 95% to 98% found just once. Sequenced input: PBMCs. The rearrangement links TRBV28 to TRBJ2-7; the match to TRBD2 covers 7 bases. The TCR comes from a man between 18 and 29 years old in good health and CMV-seronegative. The CDR3 spells CASSLLADYEQYF. The CDR3 region has the DNA TGTGCCAGCAGTTTACTAGCGGACTACGAGCAGTACTTC. Complete variable domain (other parts from reference TRBV28 and TRBJ2-7): DVKVTQSSRYLVKRTGEKVFLECVQDMDHENMFWYRQDPGLGLRLIYFSYDVKMKEKGDIPEGYSVSREKKERFSLILESASTNQTSMYLCASSLLADYEQYFGPGTRLTVT.